The rows below give T cell receptor beta chains drawn from one sample of a study of OX40 agonist ivuxolimab in advanced cancers. Sequenced by immunoSEQ multiplex PCR; TCRdb stores in-frame clones only, minus some. The sample has about 60,000 clones; around 85% are singletons. The source was CD4+ or CD8+ T cells sorted from blood, collected in a trial of the OX40 agonist ivuxolimab. These receptors originate from an adult with an advanced solid tumor such as melanoma, head and neck, liver or kidney cancer. CDR3s include the opening cysteine and the closing phenylalanine or tryptophan. A D gene is named only where the DNA matches it firmly. The size entry is marked missing in some rows and otherwise reads once, few, many or a size class.

>TRBV7-3|TRBJ2-1|TRBD2|NA
CASSLSSGGAHEQFF
TGTGCCAGCAGCTTATCTAGCGGGGGGGCCCATGAGCAGTTCTTC
>TRBV19|TRBJ2-3|TRBD2|NA
CASSIASGSDTDTQYF
TGTGCCAGTAGTATAGCTAGCGGGAGCGACACAGATACGCAGTATTTT
>TRBV7-9|TRBJ2-5|TRBD1|NA
CASSPGTGSWETQYF
TGTGCCAGCAGCCCCGGGACAGGGAGTTGGGAGACCCAGTACTTC
>TRBV27|TRBJ1-2|TRBD1|few
CASSRRGTDNYGYTF
TGTGCCAGCAGTCGCCGGGGGACAGATAACTATGGCTACACCTTC
>TRBV5-1|TRBJ2-7|TRBD1|NA
CASRDREDEQYF
TGCGCCAGCAGGGACAGGGAGGACGAGCAGTACTTC
>TRBV11-2|TRBJ2-7|NA|NA
CASSLEYPARVEEQYF
TGTGCCAGCAGCTTAGAGTACCCCGCCAGGGTAGAAGAGCAGTACTTC
>TRBV19|TRBJ1-2|NA|few
CASSIAYNGYGYTF
TGTGCCAGTAGTATAGCTTACAACGGCTATGGCTACACCTTC
>TRBV6-1|TRBJ1-2|NA|NA
CASSELGTGSGYTF
TGTGCCAGCAGTGAATTGGGGACCGGGAGCGGCTACACCTTC
>TRBV2|TRBJ1-4|NA|NA
CASTFGPAGEKLFF
TGTGCCAGTACATTCGGTCCAGCGGGGGAAAAACTGTTTTTT
>TRBV9|TRBJ1-3|NA|NA
CASSGGGPGGGNTIYF
TGTGCCAGCAGCGGGGGCGGGCCAGGAGGGGGAAACACCATATATTTT
>TRBV16|TRBJ1-1|TRBD1|NA
CASSQRQGGITEAFF
TGTGCCAGCAGCCAACGACAGGGAGGGATCACTGAAGCTTTCTTT
>TRBV9|TRBJ2-7|NA|NA
CASSARQSYEQYF
TGTGCCAGCAGCGCCCGACAGTCGTACGAGCAGTACTTC
>TRBV15|TRBJ1-4|TRBD1|NA
CATSRDRLGQANEKLFF
TGTGCCACCAGCAGAGATCGACTTGGACAGGCTAATGAAAAACTGTTTTTT
>TRBV15|TRBJ2-7|NA|NA
CATSRDVGYEQYF
TGTGCCACCAGCAGGGACGTGGGGTACGAGCAGTACTTC
>TRBV27|TRBJ2-7|TRBD2|NA
CASSLTAGGWYEQYF
TGTGCCAGCAGTTTAACAGCGGGAGGTTGGTACGAGCAGTACTTC
>TRBV28|TRBJ1-5|NA|NA
CASSLGGKSNQPQHF
TGTGCCAGCAGTTTAGGAGGGAAGAGCAATCAGCCCCAGCATTTT
>TRBV29-1|TRBJ1-1|TRBD1|NA
CSVEEDSGGTEAFF
TGCAGCGTTGAAGAGGACTCAGGGGGGACTGAAGCTTTCTTT
>TRBV7-8|TRBJ1-5|TRBD1|NA
CASSPPGGQPQHF
TGTGCCAGCAGCCCCCCAGGGGGACAGCCCCAGCATTTT